This entry concerns a single T cell receptor beta chain. These data originate in a study of blood T cell repertoires in COVID-19. The method was immunoSEQ multiplex PCR; TCRdb's version includes in-frame clones alone and lacks a portion of them. In the table there are more than 200,000 clones, approximately 86% of which are singletons. The length of the CDR3 is 13 residues. Per the germline V gene, CDR1 is KGHSH and CDR2 is LQKENI. V gave up 4 bases and J gave up 3 bases; unmatched junction bases: 3. Clinical history as reported by participants underpinned cohort assignment. The chain recombines TRBV18 with TRBJ2-7, with 7 bases lining up with TRBD1. This TCR came from a woman in her twenties or thirties with acute COVID-19. Material for sequencing was PBMCs or T cells enriched from blood (not recorded which). In DNA, the CDR3 is TGTGCCAGCTCACACCGGGACAGCTACGAGCAGTACTTC. Its protein is CASSHRDSYEQYF.